This T cell receptor beta chain stems from a study of CD8+ T cells in alopecia areata. Study overall: Treated patients took oral tofacitinib at 5 to 10 mg twice daily.

Following RNA extraction, reverse transcription yielded cDNA that acted as the sequencing template. Assay used: immunoSEQ multiplex PCR; TCRdb lists only in-frame clones, some missing. Of about 130,000 clones in the sample, about 60% were seen once. A note on this clone: Its matching antigen is unknown.

Whole-study findings and limits: Scalp lesions, especially in alopecia totalis/universalis, had higher clonality than normal scalp.

Lesional scalp punch biopsies and peripheral blood came from alopecia areata patients. PBMCs, the starting material, were the source of sorted CD4+ and CD8+ T cells. The V and J ends lost 4 bases and 8 bases respectively, with 11 bases between them. CDR1 SGDLS and CDR2 YYNGEE come from the germline V gene. The CDR3 is 12 amino acids. This TCR was sampled from a human donor with alopecia areata. Here the sequenced sample was CD4+ T cells sorted from blood, taken at week 0. The chain recombines TRBV9 with TRBJ2-3, with D possibly being TRBD1 or TRBD2 (5 bases each). The CDR3 nucleotides read TGTGCCAGCAGCTTTGAGAGGGGTACGCAGTATTTT. This encodes CASSFERGTQYF.